This T cell receptor beta chain came from a study of CD8+CD57+ T cells in acquired aplastic anemia. Trimming took off 5 bases at V and 3 bases at J, with 5 bases between the two ends. The length of the CDR3 is 13 residues. CDR1 is MNHNS, CDR2 SASEGT, per germline. Patients chosen for sequencing had CD8+CD57+ cells that had expanded, as shown by flow cytometry. TCR beta VDJ and CDR3 profiling used genomic DNA as template. One entry per CDR3 protein results from TCRdb running MiXCR on the reads. The sample contains under 200,000 distinct CDR3 sequences, roughly 48% of which appear only once. The source material was sorted CD4+, CD8+, or CD8+CD57+ T cells (not recorded which) from PBMCs. The rearrangement uses TRBV6-1 and TRBJ1-6; no reliable D call. The origin of this receptor is a human donor with aplastic anemia. The DNA for the CDR3 is TGTGCCAGCAGTACGAACTATAATTCACCCCTCCACTTT. Its translation is CASSTNYNSPLHF.